This T cell receptor beta chain was retrieved from a study of blood T cell repertoires in COVID-19. Study-level information: Whether acute or convalescent, the COVID-19 samples came from the United States, Italy and Spain. T cells, B-cell-depleted T cells, or PBMCs provided the cDNA or gDNA that served as material.

This clone ranks as medium-sized. With V trimmed by 5 bases and J by 7 bases, 13 bases remained unmatched. This CDR3 has 16 amino acids. Germline CDR1 SGHVS, CDR2 FQNEAQ. Authors' data handling: By means of reference gene primer amplification, nucleated cell counts were estimated. Method: immunoSEQ multiplex PCR; TCRdb's copy keeps in-frame clones and lacks some. V, J and clone size are taken as reported in that table, and D and trimming were inferred from the DNA itself. The data hold around 37,000 clones, with 65% to 75% observed a single time. Sequencing was performed on peripheral blood. This TCR was sampled from a man aged 65-85 years with COVID-19, enrolled during active disease. The chain couples TRBV7-8 to TRBJ1-5; 8 positions agree with TRBD1. Here the CDR3 reads CASSPPQGAPRQPQHF. As DNA, the CDR3 is TGTGCCAGCAGCCCACCGCAGGGGGCGCCGCGGCAGCCCCAGCATTTT.